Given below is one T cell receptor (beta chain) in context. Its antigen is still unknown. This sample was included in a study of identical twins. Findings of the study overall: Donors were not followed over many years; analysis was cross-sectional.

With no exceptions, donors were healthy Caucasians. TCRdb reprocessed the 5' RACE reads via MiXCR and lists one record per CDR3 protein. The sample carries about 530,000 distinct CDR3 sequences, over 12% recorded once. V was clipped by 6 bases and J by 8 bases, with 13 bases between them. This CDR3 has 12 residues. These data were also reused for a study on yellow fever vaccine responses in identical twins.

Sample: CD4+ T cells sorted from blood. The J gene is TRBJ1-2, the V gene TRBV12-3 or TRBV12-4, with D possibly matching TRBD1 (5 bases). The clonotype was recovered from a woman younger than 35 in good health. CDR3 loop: CASRPGYGGYTF. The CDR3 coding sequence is TGTGCCAGCAGACCAGGGTATGGGGGCTACACCTTC.